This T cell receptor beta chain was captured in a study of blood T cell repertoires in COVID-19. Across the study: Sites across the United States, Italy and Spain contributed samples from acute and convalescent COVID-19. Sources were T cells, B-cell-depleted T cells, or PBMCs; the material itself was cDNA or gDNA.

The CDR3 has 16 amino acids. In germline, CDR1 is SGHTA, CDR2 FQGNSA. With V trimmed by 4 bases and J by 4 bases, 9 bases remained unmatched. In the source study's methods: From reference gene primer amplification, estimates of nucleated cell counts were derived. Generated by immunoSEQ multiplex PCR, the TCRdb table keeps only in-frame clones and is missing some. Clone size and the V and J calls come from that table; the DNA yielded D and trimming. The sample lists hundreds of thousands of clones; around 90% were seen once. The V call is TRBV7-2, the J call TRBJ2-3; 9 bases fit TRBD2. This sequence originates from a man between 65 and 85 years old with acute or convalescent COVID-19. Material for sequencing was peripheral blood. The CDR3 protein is CASSYGGGAYSDTQYF. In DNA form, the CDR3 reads TGTGCCAGCAGCTACGGCGGGGGGGCCTACTCAGATACGCAGTATTTT.